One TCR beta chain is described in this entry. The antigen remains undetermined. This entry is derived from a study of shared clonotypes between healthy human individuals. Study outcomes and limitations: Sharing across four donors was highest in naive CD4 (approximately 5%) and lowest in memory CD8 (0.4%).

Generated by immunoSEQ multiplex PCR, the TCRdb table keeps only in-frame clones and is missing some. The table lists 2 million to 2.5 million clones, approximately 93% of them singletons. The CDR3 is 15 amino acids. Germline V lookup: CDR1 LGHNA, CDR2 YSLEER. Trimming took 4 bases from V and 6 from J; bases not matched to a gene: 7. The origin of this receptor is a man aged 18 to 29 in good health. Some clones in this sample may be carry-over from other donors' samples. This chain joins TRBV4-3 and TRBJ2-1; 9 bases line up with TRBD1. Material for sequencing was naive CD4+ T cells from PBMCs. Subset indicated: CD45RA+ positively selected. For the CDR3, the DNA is TGCGCCAGCAGCCTAGAAGCGGGACAGGGCAATGAGCAGTTCTTC. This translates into CASSLEAGQGNEQFF.